Listed below are T cell receptor beta chains from one sample, sequenced in a study of OX40 agonist ivuxolimab in advanced cancers. Here immunoSEQ multiplex PCR was the method, and the copy in TCRdb shows in-frame clones only, minus some. The sample lists 75,000 to 100,000 clones; more than 85% were seen once. Material: CD4+ or CD8+ T cells sorted from blood, obtained in a trial of the OX40 agonist ivuxolimab. These receptors came from an adult with an advanced solid tumor such as melanoma, head and neck, liver or kidney cancer. Both conserved end residues are part of each CDR3. A D gene is named only where the DNA matches it firmly. The size field is filled for only some rows; it gives once, few, many or a size class.

j_call,d_call,clone_size,v_call,cdr3_aa,cdr3_nt
TRBJ1-3,.,.,TRBV7-2,CASSLAYSGNTIYF,TGTGCCAGCAGCTTGGCCTACTCTGGAAACACCATATATTTT
TRBJ2-7,TRBD2,once,TRBV7-6,CASSLFPPTSGSYSEQYF,TGTGCCAGCAGCTTATTTCCCCCGACTAGCGGGAGCTACTCCGAGCAGTACTTC
TRBJ2-1,TRBD1,.,TRBV2,CASSSQGNGEQFF,TGTGCCAGCAGTTCACAGGGGAACGGTGAGCAGTTCTTC
TRBJ2-3,TRBD2,.,TRBV6-5,CASSLSGRSVTDTQYF,TGTGCCAGCAGTTTGAGCGGGAGGTCGGTCACAGATACGCAGTATTTT
TRBJ1-6,.,.,TRBV28,CASSGGTWGSPLHF,TGTGCCAGCAGCGGAGGGACATGGGGTTCACCCCTCCACTTT
TRBJ1-4,.,.,TRBV2,CASRADSSNEKLFF,TGTGCCAGCAGGGCTGACAGCTCTAATGAAAAACTGTTTTTT
TRBJ2-1,.,.,TRBV6-5,CASSYTGKRNEQFF,TGTGCCAGCAGTTATACAGGGAAGAGGAATGAGCAGTTCTTC
TRBJ2-5,.,.,TRBV4-2,CASSQDGGKETQYF,TGTGCCAGCAGCCAAGATGGGGGTAAGGAGACCCAGTACTTC
TRBJ1-1,TRBD1,.,TRBV14,CASSPGGVSEAFF,TGTGCCAGCAGCCCAGGGGGGGTCTCTGAAGCTTTCTTT
TRBJ2-1,.,once,TRBV29-1,CSVEESNNEQFF,TGCAGCGTTGAAGAGTCTAACAATGAGCAGTTCTTC
TRBJ2-3,TRBD2,.,TRBV6-1,CASTPAGGAPDTQYF,TGTGCCAGCACTCCGGCGGGAGGGGCCCCAGATACGCAGTATTTT
TRBJ2-1,.,.,TRBV9,CASSPSDNEQFF,TGTGCCAGCAGCCCTAGTGACAATGAGCAGTTCTTC
TRBJ1-5,.,.,TRBV19,CASSDRPSKGPQHF,TGTGCCAGTAGTGACCGGCCCTCTAAGGGGCCCCAGCATTTT
TRBJ1-1,.,once,TRBV19,CASSPQGTNTEAFF,TGTGCCAGTAGTCCACAGGGTACGAACACTGAAGCTTTCTTT
TRBJ2-5,.,.,TRBV18,CASSPILSTEETQYF,TGTGCCAGCTCACCAATCCTCTCGACAGAAGAGACCCAGTACTTC
TRBJ2-4,TRBD2,once,TRBV4-3,CASSQDMGLASGGLNIQYF,TGCGCCAGCAGCCAAGATATGGGACTAGCGTCCGGTGGACTAAACATTCAGTACTTC
TRBJ1-2,.,.,TRBV6-1,CASRTGERGYTF,TGTGCCAGCAGGACTGGGGAACGAGGCTACACCTTC
TRBJ2-5,.,.,TRBV18,CASSPGTVQETQYF,TGTGCCAGCTCACCCGGCACAGTTCAGGAGACCCAGTACTTC
TRBJ2-1,.,.,TRBV6-1,CASSDGGRPYNEQFF,TGTGCCAGCAGTGATGGGGGACGACCCTACAATGAGCAGTTCTTC
TRBJ2-7,TRBD1,.,TRBV4-3,CASSQAPPGGLFYEQYF,TGCGCCAGCAGCCAAGCTCCCCCAGGGGGCCTTTTCTACGAGCAGTACTTC
TRBJ1-5,.,.,TRBV7-9,CASDAGPRQPQHF,TGTGCCAGCGACGCCGGGCCACGGCAGCCCCAGCATTTT
TRBJ1-1,.,few,TRBV5-5,CASSLGGNTEAFF,TGTGCCAGCAGCTTAGGCGGCAACACTGAAGCTTTCTTT
TRBJ2-7,.,few,TRBV21-1,CASSKRHSSYEQYF,TGTGCCAGCAGCAAACGCCATAGCTCCTACGAGCAGTACTTC
TRBJ2-1,.,.,TRBV4-3,CASSHETGSGEQFF,TGCGCCAGCAGCCATGAGACGGGATCAGGTGAGCAGTTCTTC
TRBJ1-2,.,.,TRBV25-1,CASTASSRLNYGYTF,TGTGCCAGCACCGCAAGCTCCAGGCTAAACTATGGCTACACCTTC
TRBJ1-4,.,.,TRBV6-5,CASSYRGATNEKLFF,TGTGCCAGCAGTTACAGGGGGGCAACTAATGAAAAACTGTTTTTT
TRBJ2-5,TRBD1,.,TRBV11-2,CASGGQGETQYF,TGTGCCAGCGGTGGACAGGGAGAGACCCAGTACTTC
TRBJ2-7,.,.,TRBV5-6,CASSAPPGTLNF,TGTGCCAGCAGCGCCCCGCCGGGGACCCTGAACTTC
TRBJ2-2,TRBD2,.,TRBV6-6,CASSFPGLAGAGELFF,TGTGCCAGCAGTTTTCCGGGACTAGCGGGAGCCGGGGAGCTGTTTTTT
TRBJ2-2,TRBD2,once,TRBV28,CASTLSSGNTGELFF,TGTGCCAGCACCCTCTCTAGCGGGAACACCGGGGAGCTGTTTTTT
TRBJ2-5,.,.,TRBV28,CASRPGHLRETQYF,TGTGCCAGCAGACCGGGACACTTAAGAGAGACCCAGTACTTC
TRBJ2-7,TRBD2,.,TRBV11-3,CASSLGRGDEQYF,TGTGCCAGCAGCTTGGGGCGGGGGGACGAGCAGTACTTC
TRBJ2-5,.,.,TRBV28,CASSLGLPETQYF,TGTGCCAGCAGTTTAGGGCTTCCAGAGACCCAGTACTTC
TRBJ2-2,.,once,TRBV2,CASRLVAGSTGELFF,TGTGCCAGCAGACTAGTGGCTGGAAGCACCGGGGAGCTGTTTTTT
TRBJ2-2,.,.,TRBV5-1,CASSSRVRGGTGELFF,TGCGCCAGCAGCTCAAGGGTCAGGGGCGGAACCGGGGAGCTGTTTTTT
TRBJ1-4,TRBD1,.,TRBV4-2,CASSQDGTGGEKLFF,TGTGCCAGCAGCCAAGATGGGACAGGGGGTGAAAAACTGTTTTTT
TRBJ1-6,.,.,TRBV2,CASSDRRGNSPLHF,TGTGCCAGCAGTGACAGGAGAGGTAATTCACCCCTCCACTTT